The subject of this entry is one T cell receptor beta chain. These data are taken from a study of blood T cell repertoires in COVID-19. Original handling: Amplification with reference gene primers provided the estimates of nucleated cell counts. Measured with immunoSEQ multiplex PCR; TCRdb has only the in-frame clones, and not every one. V and J calls and clone size come straight from that table; D and trimming were deduced from the DNA. The sample includes fewer than 250,000 clones, roughly 82% of them seen just once. Patients of the Seattle cohort, enrolled during active infection, were followed longitudinally. The germline V and J ends were trimmed by 6 bases and 8 bases, with 13 bases remaining between them. The CDR3 spans 12 residues. The V gene's germline CDR1 is MNHEY and CDR2 SVGAGI.

Sequencing was carried out using peripheral blood. This sequence originates from a woman aged 60-70 years with COVID-19, enrolled during active disease. The chain carries TRBV6-5 and TRBJ1-2; no clear D gene. The CDR3 spells CASSLTRGGYTF. The CDR3 nucleotides are TGTGCCAGCAGCCTTACTCGCGGGGGCTACACCTTC.